This T cell receptor beta chain was recovered during a study of blood T cell repertoires in COVID-19. Across the study: Samples taken during acute and convalescent COVID-19 were collected in the United States, Italy and Spain.

Data came from immunoSEQ multiplex PCR; TCRdb stores just in-frame clones and leaves some out. The data contain 470,000 or so clones, approximately 83% of them singletons. As to this clone: The sample has other DNA sequences that encode this CDR3 too.

Germline assignment: CDR1 LGHDT and CDR2 YNNKEL (reference sequence). Trimming took off 0 bases at V and 8 bases at J, with 10 bases between the two ends. The CDR3 has 13 residues. V and J are TRBV3-1 (or the pseudogene TRBV3-2) and TRBJ1-2, with unresolved D. Sequencing input: peripheral blood. This receptor was taken from a human donor in a cohort sampled during active COVID-19. DNA for the CDR3: TGTGCCAGCAGCCAAGACGCCGGGTTGGGCTACACCTTC. Its protein is CASSQDAGLGYTF.